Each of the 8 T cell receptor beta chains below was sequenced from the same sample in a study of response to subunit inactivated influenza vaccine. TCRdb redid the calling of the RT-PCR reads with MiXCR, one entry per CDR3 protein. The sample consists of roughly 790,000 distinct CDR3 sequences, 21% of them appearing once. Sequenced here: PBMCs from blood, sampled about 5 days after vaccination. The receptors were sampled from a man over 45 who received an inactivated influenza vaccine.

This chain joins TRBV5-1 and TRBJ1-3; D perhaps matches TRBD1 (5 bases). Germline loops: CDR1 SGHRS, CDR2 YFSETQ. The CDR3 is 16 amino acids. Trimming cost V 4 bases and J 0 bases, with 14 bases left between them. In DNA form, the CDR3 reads TGCGCCAGCAGCGTTTCCGGGACCCGCTCTGGAAACACCATATATTTT. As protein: CASSVSGTRSGNTIYF.

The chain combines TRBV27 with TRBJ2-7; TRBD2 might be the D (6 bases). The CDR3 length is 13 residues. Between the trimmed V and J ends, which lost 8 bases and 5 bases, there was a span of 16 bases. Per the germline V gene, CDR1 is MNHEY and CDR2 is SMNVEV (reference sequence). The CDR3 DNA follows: TGTGCCAGCTCTGGAGGGCCGTCCGACGAGCAGTACTTC. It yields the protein CASSGGPSDEQYF.

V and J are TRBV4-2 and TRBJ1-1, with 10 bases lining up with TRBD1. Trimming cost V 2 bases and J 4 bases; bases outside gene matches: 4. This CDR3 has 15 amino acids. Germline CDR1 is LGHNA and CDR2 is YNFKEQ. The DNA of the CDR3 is TGTGCCAGCAGCCAACTTTGGGACAGGGGCACTGAAGCTTTCTTT. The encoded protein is CASSQLWDRGTEAFF.

Here the CDR3 reads CSAWTRSYNEQFF. The CDR3 DNA reads as TGCAGTGCTTGGACGCGGTCCTACAATGAGCAGTTCTTC. The V and J genes are TRBV20-1 and TRBJ2-1; D remains ambiguous. The CDR3 runs to 13 residues. Germline assignment: CDR1 DFQATT and CDR2 SNEGSKA (reference sequence). V lost 5 bases to trimming and J lost 1 base, with 9 bases between them.

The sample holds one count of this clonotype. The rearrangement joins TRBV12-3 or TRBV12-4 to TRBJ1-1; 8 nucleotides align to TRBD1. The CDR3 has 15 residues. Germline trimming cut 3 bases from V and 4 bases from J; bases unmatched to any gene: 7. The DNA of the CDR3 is TGTGCCAGCAGTTTGACAGGGGTCGGTCCCACTGAAGCTTTCTTT. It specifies CASSLTGVGPTEAFF.

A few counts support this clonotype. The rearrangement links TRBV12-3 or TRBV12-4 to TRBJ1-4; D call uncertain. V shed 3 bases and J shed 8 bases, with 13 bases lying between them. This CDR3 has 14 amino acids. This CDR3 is CASSLSQAGEKLFF. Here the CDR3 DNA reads TGTGCCAGCAGTTTGAGCCAGGCTGGGGAAAAACTGTTTTTT.

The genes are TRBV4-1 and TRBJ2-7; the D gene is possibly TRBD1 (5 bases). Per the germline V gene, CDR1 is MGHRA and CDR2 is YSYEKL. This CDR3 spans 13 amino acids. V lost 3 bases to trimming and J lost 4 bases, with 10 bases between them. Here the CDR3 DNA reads TGCGCCAGCAGCCATCCAGACAGTTACGAGCAGTACTTC. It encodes CASSHPDSYEQYF.

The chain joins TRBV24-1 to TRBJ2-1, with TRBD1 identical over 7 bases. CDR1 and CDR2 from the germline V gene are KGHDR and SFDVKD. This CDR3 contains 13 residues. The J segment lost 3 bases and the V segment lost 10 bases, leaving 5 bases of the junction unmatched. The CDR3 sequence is CATKGAGYNEQFF. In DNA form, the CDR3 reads TGTGCCACGAAGGGGGCAGGCTACAATGAGCAGTTCTTC.